This T cell receptor (beta chain) derives from a study of cytomegalovirus exposure and HLA in healthy donors. This CDR3 is built from 17 residues. Per the germline V gene, CDR1 is LGHNA and CDR2 is YSLEER. V dropped 4 bases and J dropped 2; count of bases not matched to a gene: 10. Primers for the PCR totalled 60 Vbeta and 13 Jbeta. The data were produced by immunoSEQ multiplex PCR, yet TCRdb's version contains in-frame clones alone and is incomplete. The sample consists of 150,000 to 250,000 clones, 79% of them appearing once. The sequenced sample consisted of PBMCs. V is TRBV4-3 and J is TRBJ2-3; 9 bases fit TRBD2. The sequence was obtained from a woman aged 25 to 39 in good health and CMV-seropositive. CDR3 region: CASSRRAAGGSTDTQYF. The CDR3, as DNA: TGCGCCAGCAGCCGGCGAGCGGCGGGGGGGTCCACAGATACGCAGTATTTT.